This is a list of T cell receptor beta chains from one sample in a study of CD8+ T cells in alopecia areata. Clones were read by immunoSEQ multiplex PCR, and TCRdb kept only the in-frame ones, dropping some. The table records some 20,000 clones, roughly 62% of them present only once. Source material: CD4+ Tregs sorted from blood. These receptors all come from a human donor with alopecia areata. Each CDR3 is given with its conserved first and last residue. Each record gives: D gene, V gene, CDR3 length, clone size, J gene, CDR3 DNA, CDR3 protein. D genes are given only for firm matches. Size values are once, few and many counts, or a class for expanded clones, and some rows have none.

D gene: .; V gene: TRBV28; CDR3 length: 15; clone size: .; J gene: TRBJ2-1; CDR3 DNA: TGTGCCAGCAGTTCGGACTCCGGCTACCACAATGAGCAGTTCTTC; CDR3 protein: CASSSDSGYHNEQFF
D gene: TRBD2; V gene: TRBV7-7; CDR3 length: 15; clone size: few; J gene: TRBJ2-1; CDR3 DNA: TGTGCCAGCAGTCCTAGCGGGAGCTCCTACAATGAGCAGTTCTTC; CDR3 protein: CASSPSGSSYNEQFF
D gene: .; V gene: TRBV2; CDR3 length: 13; clone size: .; J gene: TRBJ1-1; CDR3 DNA: TGTGCCAGCGGGGATTTGCGGAACACTGAAGCTTTCTTT; CDR3 protein: CASGDLRNTEAFF
D gene: TRBD2; V gene: TRBV13; CDR3 length: 16; clone size: .; J gene: TRBJ2-7; CDR3 DNA: TGTGCCAGCAGCTCACGAGAGGGACGGGGGGGGCGCGAGCAGTACTTC; CDR3 protein: CASSSREGRGGREQYF
D gene: .; V gene: TRBV5-4; CDR3 length: 15; clone size: .; J gene: TRBJ2-5; CDR3 DNA: TGTGCCAGCAGCCCTAGAGTCGGCAGGGAAGAGACCCAGTACTTC; CDR3 protein: CASSPRVGREETQYF
D gene: .; V gene: TRBV29-1; CDR3 length: 12; clone size: .; J gene: TRBJ2-7; CDR3 DNA: TGCAGCGTTCGCGGGGGCTCTAGAGAGCAGTACTTC; CDR3 protein: CSVRGGSREQYF
D gene: .; V gene: TRBV6-5; CDR3 length: 16; clone size: .; J gene: TRBJ2-3; CDR3 DNA: TGTGCCAGCAGTTACTCCGGGGCCCAAGGTGGAGATACGCAGTATTTT; CDR3 protein: CASSYSGAQGGDTQYF
D gene: TRBD1; V gene: TRBV25-1; CDR3 length: 15; clone size: .; J gene: TRBJ2-1; CDR3 DNA: TGTGCCAGCAGTGCCATAGGACAGGGGATGAATGAGCAGTTCTTC; CDR3 protein: CASSAIGQGMNEQFF
D gene: TRBD2; V gene: TRBV5-1; CDR3 length: 18; clone size: .; J gene: TRBJ2-5; CDR3 DNA: TGCGCCAGCAGCTTGGTGAGGTCTAGCGGGGGGAGACAAGAGACCCAGTACTTC; CDR3 protein: CASSLVRSSGGRQETQYF
D gene: .; V gene: TRBV13; CDR3 length: 12; clone size: .; J gene: TRBJ2-7; CDR3 DNA: TGTGCCAGCAGCTTATTTGGCTACGAGCAGTACTTC; CDR3 protein: CASSLFGYEQYF
D gene: TRBD2; V gene: TRBV7-3; CDR3 length: 13; clone size: .; J gene: TRBJ2-7; CDR3 DNA: TGTGCCAGCAGTGTAGCGGGGGGCTACGAGCAGTACTTC; CDR3 protein: CASSVAGGYEQYF